A single sample gave rise to the 17 T cell receptor beta chains below, sequenced in a study of shared clonotypes between healthy human individuals. The data were produced by immunoSEQ multiplex PCR, yet TCRdb's version contains in-frame clones alone and is incomplete. The table has about 2.3 million clones, around 92% seen once. Sequencing was done on a sample of naive CD4+ T cells from PBMCs. The subset was: CD45RA+ positively selected. Receptor source: a man aged 18 to 29 in good health. Some clones in this sample may be carry-over from other donors' samples.

The CDR3 coding sequence is TGTGCCAGCAGCGCCCAGGGACAGGGCACTGAAGCTTTCTTT. This translates into CASSAQGQGTEAFF. V usage is TRBV7-9 and J usage is TRBJ1-1, with TRBD1 identical over 9 bases. This CDR3 has 14 amino acids. V gave up 5 bases and J gave up 4 bases; unmatched junction bases: 5. CDR1 and CDR2 from the germline V gene are SEHNR and FQNEAQ (reference sequence).

The chain combines TRBV6-5 with TRBJ1-1, with D perhaps TRBD1 (5 bases). There are 13 residues in the CDR3. The V and J ends lost 5 bases and 5 bases respectively, with 12 bases between them. Germline CDR1 reads MNHEY; CDR2 reads SVGAGI. In DNA, the CDR3 is TGTGCCAGCAGTACCGGGGCACGGACTGAAGCTTTCTTT. This gives the protein CASSTGARTEAFF.

The gene calls are TRBV7-9 and TRBJ2-1; 7 nucleotides line up with TRBD2. Trimming removed 6 bases from V and 8 bases from J; junction bases left unmatched: 7. The CDR3 has 13 residues. The V gene's germline CDR1 is SEHNR and CDR2 FQNEAQ (reference sequence). CDR3: CASSFEAGYEQFF. CDR3 DNA: TGTGCCAGCAGTTTTGAAGCGGGATATGAGCAGTTCTTC.

In the case of this clone: The sample holds other DNA sequences that translate to the same CDR3. The V and J genes are TRBV7-2 and TRBJ1-5, with a possible D match to TRBD1 (6 bases). The CDR3 extends over 14 amino acids. Trimming pared 0 bases from V and 5 bases from J, leaving 8 bases between. CDR1 and CDR2 from the germline V gene are SGHTA and FQGNSA. In nucleotides, the CDR3 is TGTGCCAGCAGCTTAGCAGGGGGGGATCAGCCCCAGCATTTT. Translating gives CASSLAGGDQPQHF.

The V and J genes are TRBV7-3 and TRBJ1-1; D possibly corresponds to TRBD1 (6 bases). V lost 2 bases and J 1 base, leaving 11 bases between the germline ends. The CDR3 has 15 residues. From germline, CDR1 is SGHTA and CDR2 FQGTGA. CDR3 amino acids: CASSLGGSENTEAFF. Here the CDR3 DNA reads TGTGCCAGCAGCTTAGGGGGCAGTGAGAACACTGAAGCTTTCTTT.

This clone has just one count. The V and J genes are TRBV28 and TRBJ2-5; 12 bases are shared with TRBD2. This CDR3 has 15 amino acids. Trimming removed 7 bases from V and 5 bases from J; junction bases left unmatched: 8. Germline assignment: CDR1 MDHEN and CDR2 SYDVKM. The CDR3 here is CASISSGRAGETQYF. Written as DNA, the CDR3 is TGTGCCAGCATTTCTAGCGGGAGGGCCGGTGAGACCCAGTACTTC.

The gene calls are TRBV4-1 and TRBJ2-3; D is uncertain. Trimming removed 1 base at V and 5 bases at J, with 10 bases between. The CDR3 is 14 residues long. CDR1 and CDR2 (germline): MGHRA, YSYEKL. CDR3 amino acids: CASSQVGPLDTQYF. The CDR3 nucleotides read TGCGCCAGCAGCCAAGTCGGGCCGCTAGATACGCAGTATTTT.

The chain carries TRBV29-1 and TRBJ1-2, with D unclear. Trimming stripped 6 bases from V and 7 bases from J, with 18 bases between. The CDR3 has 13 residues. Germline CDR1 SQVTM, CDR2 ANQGSEA. In DNA form, the CDR3 reads TGCAGCGTATCCGGGTTGCCCAGGAGTGGCTACACCTTC. It yields the protein CSVSGLPRSGYTF.

Only one count was recorded for this clone. The genes are TRBV5-5 and TRBJ2-7; D gene unclear. CDR1 is SGHKS, CDR2 YYEKEE, per germline (reference sequence). This CDR3 spans 13 amino acids. V was trimmed by 0 bases and J by 1 base, leaving 5 bases between them. CDR3 sequence: CASSLARSYEQYF. The CDR3 DNA follows: TGTGCCAGCAGCTTGGCCCGGTCCTACGAGCAGTACTTC.

The chain carries TRBV29-1 and TRBJ1-2, with a possible D match to TRBD1 (6 bases). V lost 2 bases and J lost 4, with 11 bases in between. The CDR3 is made up of 13 amino acids. The germline V gene encodes CDR1 SQVTM and CDR2 ANQGSEA. The CDR3 DNA sequence: TGCAGCGTTGAATCTTGGGGGCGCTATGGCTACACCTTC. Protein product: CSVESWGRYGYTF. The full variable domain, completed using reference TRBV29-1 and TRBJ1-2, is SAVISQKPSRDICQRGTSLTIQCQVDSQVTMMFWYRQQPGQSLTLIATANQGSEATYESGFVIDKFPISRPNLTFSTLTVSNMSPEDSSIYLCSVESWGRYGYTFGSGTRLTVV.

The V gene is TRBV7-2, the J gene TRBJ1-1; D not resolved. Trimming left V 3 bases short and J 7 bases short, with 9 bases between. In germline, CDR1 is SGHTA, CDR2 FQGNSA. The CDR3 consists of 12 residues. Here the CDR3 reads CASSFSPLEAFF. The CDR3 DNA reads as TGTGCCAGCAGCTTTTCCCCCCTTGAAGCTTTCTTT. Combining the CDR3 with reference TRBV7-2 and TRBJ1-1 gives the whole variable domain GAGVSQSPSNKVTEKGKDVELRCDPISGHTALYWYRQSLGQGLEFLIYFQGNSAPDKSGLPSDRFSAERTGGSVSTLTIQRTQQEDSAVYLCASSFSPLEAFFGQGTRLTVV.

The chain recombines TRBV28 with TRBJ2-3; TRBD2 might be the D (5 bases). The CDR3 is 14 residues long. Trimming shortened V by 9 bases and J by 4 bases, and 17 bases separated the two germline ends. Germline V CDR1 and CDR2: MDHEN, SYDVKM. Written as DNA, the CDR3 is TGTGCCAGTTTCACTCCGGGGTGGTCAGATACGCAGTATTTT. This sequence encodes CASFTPGWSDTQYF.

CDR3 sequence (DNA): TGTGCCAGCAGCGTAGACGGGAGGGTCCCAGATACGCAGTATTTT. Protein sequence: CASSVDGRVPDTQYF. The chain links TRBV9 to TRBJ2-3, with 8 positions matching TRBD2. The germline CDR1 and CDR2 sequences are SGDLS and YYNGEE. The V segment lost 0 bases and the J segment 4 bases; nucleotides outside the gene matches: 4. The CDR3 extends over 15 amino acids.

V is TRBV7-2 and J is TRBJ1-1, with TRBD1 identical over 9 bases. The CDR3 runs 15 residues. V was pared by 5 bases and J by 5 bases, with 9 bases of the junction left unmatched. Germline V gene data show CDR1 as SGHTA and CDR2 as FQGNSA. The CDR3 bases are TGTGCCAGCAGCACTGAACAGGGGGCTTGGACTGAAGCTTTCTTT. The encoded protein is CASSTEQGAWTEAFF.

Comments on this clone: Different DNA sequences within this sample yield the same CDR3. CDR3 coding DNA: TGTGCCAGCACTCGGGGCTACGAGCAGTACTTC. Its translation is CASTRGYEQYF. J is TRBJ2-7 and V is TRBV2; weak D call: TRBD2 (5 bases). V was pared by 7 bases and J by 3 bases, with 7 bases between. In germline, CDR1 is SNHLY, CDR2 FYNNEI. The CDR3 is 11 residues long.

The V and J genes are TRBV4-1 and TRBJ2-4, with 11 bases aligning to TRBD2. Trimming at V came to 4 bases and at J to 0 bases, leaving 11 bases not matched to a gene. Germline V gene lookup returns CDR1 MGHRA and CDR2 YSYEKL. The CDR3 is 19 amino acids. CDR3 in amino acids: CASSPGGTSGTLAKNIQYF. CDR3 coding DNA: TGCGCCAGCAGCCCCGGAGGGACTAGCGGAACTCTAGCCAAAAACATTCAGTACTTC.

This clone was found once. V and J are TRBV7-3 and TRBJ1-3; D ambiguous. V was trimmed by 5 bases and J by 7 bases, leaving 12 bases between them. This CDR3 spans 13 amino acids. Germline loops: CDR1 SGHTA, CDR2 FQGTGA. CDR3 loop: CASSPGKGNTIYF. Here the CDR3 DNA reads TGTGCCAGCAGCCCTGGGAAGGGTAACACCATATATTTT.